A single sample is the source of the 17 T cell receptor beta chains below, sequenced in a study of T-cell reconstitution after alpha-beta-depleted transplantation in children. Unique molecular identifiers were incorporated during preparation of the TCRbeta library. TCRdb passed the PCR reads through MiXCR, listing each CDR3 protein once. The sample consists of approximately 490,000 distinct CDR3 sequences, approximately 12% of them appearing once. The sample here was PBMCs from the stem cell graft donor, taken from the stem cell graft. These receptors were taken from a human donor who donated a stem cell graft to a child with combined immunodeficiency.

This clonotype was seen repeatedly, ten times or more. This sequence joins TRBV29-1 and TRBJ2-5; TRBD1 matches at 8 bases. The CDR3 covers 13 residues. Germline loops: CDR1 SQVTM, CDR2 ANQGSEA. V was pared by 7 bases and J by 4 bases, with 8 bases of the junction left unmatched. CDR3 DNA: TGCAGCGCGGGACAGGTGGTAGGAGAGACCCAGTACTTC. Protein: CSAGQVVGETQYF.

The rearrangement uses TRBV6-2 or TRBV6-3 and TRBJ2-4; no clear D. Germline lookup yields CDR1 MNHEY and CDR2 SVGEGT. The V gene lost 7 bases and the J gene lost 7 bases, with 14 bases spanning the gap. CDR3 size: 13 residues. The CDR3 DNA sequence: TGTGCCAGCACCGACCCTGTACGCAACATTCAGTACTTC. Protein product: CASTDPVRNIQYF.

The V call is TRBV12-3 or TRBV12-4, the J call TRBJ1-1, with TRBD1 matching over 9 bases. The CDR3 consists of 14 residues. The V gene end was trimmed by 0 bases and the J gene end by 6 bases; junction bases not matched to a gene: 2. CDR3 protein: CASSLAGTGSEAFF. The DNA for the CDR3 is TGTGCCAGCAGTTTAGCGGGGACAGGGTCTGAAGCTTTCTTT.

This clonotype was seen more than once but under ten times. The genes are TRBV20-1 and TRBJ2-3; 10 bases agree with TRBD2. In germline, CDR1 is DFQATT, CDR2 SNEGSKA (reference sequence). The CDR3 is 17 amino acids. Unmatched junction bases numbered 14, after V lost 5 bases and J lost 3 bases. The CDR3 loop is CSAPPLAGVGGTDTQYF. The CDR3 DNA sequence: TGCAGTGCTCCCCCCCTAGCGGGAGTAGGAGGGACAGATACGCAGTATTTT.

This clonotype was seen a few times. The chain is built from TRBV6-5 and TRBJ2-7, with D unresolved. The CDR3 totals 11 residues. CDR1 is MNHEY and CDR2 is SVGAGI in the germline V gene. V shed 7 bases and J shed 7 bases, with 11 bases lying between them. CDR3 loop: CASTLMGEQYF. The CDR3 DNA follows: TGTGCCAGCACCTTGATGGGGGAGCAGTACTTC.

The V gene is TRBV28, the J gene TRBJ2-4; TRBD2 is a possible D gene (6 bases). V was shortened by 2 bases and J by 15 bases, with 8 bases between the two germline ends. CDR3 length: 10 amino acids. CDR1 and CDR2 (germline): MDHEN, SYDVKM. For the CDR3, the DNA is TGTGCCAGCAGTTTAGGGGGAGGGTACTTC. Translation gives CASSLGGGYF. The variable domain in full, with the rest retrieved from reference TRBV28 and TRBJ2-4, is DVKVTQSSRYLVKRTGEKVFLECVQDMDHENMFWYRQDPGLGLRLIYFSYDVKMKEKGDIPEGYSVSREKKERFSLILESASTNQTSMYLCASSLGGGYFGAGTRLSVL.

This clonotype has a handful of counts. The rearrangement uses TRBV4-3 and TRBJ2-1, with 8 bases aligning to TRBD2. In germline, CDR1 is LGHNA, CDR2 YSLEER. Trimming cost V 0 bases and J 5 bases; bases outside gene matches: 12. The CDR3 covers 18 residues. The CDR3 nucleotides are TGCGCCAGCAGCCAAGACAGGGTAAAACTAGCGGTTAACAATGAGCAGTTCTTC. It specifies CASSQDRVKLAVNNEQFF.

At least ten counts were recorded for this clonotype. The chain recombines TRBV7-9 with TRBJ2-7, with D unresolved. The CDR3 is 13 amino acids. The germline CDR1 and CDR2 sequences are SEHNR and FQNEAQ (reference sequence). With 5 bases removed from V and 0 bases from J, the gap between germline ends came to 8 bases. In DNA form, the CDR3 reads TGTGCCAGCAGCCCCGCGGCCTCCTACGAGCAGTACTTC. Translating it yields CASSPAASYEQYF.

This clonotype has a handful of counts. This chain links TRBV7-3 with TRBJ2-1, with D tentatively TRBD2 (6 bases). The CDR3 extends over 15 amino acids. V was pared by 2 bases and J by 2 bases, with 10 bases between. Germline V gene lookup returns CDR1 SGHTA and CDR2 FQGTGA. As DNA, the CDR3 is TGTGCCAGCAGCTTATTGGGACTTACCTACAATGAGCAGTTCTTC. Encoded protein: CASSLLGLTYNEQFF.

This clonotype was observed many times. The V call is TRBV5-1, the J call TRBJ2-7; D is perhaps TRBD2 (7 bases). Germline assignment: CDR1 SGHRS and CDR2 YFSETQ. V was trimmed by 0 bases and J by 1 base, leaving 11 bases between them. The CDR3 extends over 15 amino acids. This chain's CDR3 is CASSLEGGGSYEQYF. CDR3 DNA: TGCGCCAGCAGCTTGGAGGGGGGAGGGTCCTACGAGCAGTACTTC.

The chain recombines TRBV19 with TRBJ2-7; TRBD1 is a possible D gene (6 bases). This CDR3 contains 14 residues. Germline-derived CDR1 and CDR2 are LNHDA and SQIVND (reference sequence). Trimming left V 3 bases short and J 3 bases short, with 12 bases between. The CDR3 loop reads CASSIGGQFYEQYF. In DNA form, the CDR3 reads TGTGCCAGTAGTATTGGGGGCCAGTTCTACGAGCAGTACTTC.

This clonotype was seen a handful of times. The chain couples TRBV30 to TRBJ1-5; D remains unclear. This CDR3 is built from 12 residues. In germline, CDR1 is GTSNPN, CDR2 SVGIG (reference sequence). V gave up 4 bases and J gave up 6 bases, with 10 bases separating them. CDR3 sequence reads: CAWTRVGQPQHF. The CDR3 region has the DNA TGTGCCTGGACTAGGGTGGGTCAGCCCCAGCATTTT.

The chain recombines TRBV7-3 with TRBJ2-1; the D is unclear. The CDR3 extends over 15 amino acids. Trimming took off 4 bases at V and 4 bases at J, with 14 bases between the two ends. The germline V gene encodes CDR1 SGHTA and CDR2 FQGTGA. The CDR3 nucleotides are TGTGCCAGCAGCTCCTCACCGGGCCAATACAATGAGCAGTTCTTC. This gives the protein CASSSSPGQYNEQFF. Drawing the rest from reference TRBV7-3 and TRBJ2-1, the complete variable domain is GAGVSQTPSNKVTEKGKYVELRCDPISGHTALYWYRQSLGQGPEFLIYFQGTGAADDSGLPNDRFFAVRPEGSVSTLKIQRTERGDSAVYLCASSSSPGQYNEQFFGPGTRLTVL.

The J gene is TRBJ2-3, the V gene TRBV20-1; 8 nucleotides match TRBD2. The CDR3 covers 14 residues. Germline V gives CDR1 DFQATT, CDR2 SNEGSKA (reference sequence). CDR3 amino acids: CSTKAGGHTDTQYF. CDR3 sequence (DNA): TGCAGCACCAAGGCGGGAGGACACACAGATACGCAGTATTTT.

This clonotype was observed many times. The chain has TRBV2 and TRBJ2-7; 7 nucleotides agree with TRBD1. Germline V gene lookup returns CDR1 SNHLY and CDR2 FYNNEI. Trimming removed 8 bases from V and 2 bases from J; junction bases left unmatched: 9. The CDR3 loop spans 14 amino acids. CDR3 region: CASQLDRDAYEQYF. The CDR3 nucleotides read TGTGCCAGCCAGCTTGACAGGGACGCCTACGAGCAGTACTTC. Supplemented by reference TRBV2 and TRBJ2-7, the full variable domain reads EPEVTQTPSHQVTQMGQEVILRCVPISNHLYFYWYRQILGQKVEFLVSFYNNEISEKSEIFDDQFSVERPDGSNFTLKIRSTKLEDSAMYFCASQLDRDAYEQYFGPGTRLTVT.

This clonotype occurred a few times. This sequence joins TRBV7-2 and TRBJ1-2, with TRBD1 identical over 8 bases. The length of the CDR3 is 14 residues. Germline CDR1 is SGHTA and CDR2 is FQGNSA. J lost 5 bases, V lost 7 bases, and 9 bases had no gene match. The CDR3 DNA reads TGTGCCAGCACCAGAGACAGGGGCGAGTATGGCTACACCTTC. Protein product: CASTRDRGEYGYTF. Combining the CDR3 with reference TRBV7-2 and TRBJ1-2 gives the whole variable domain GAGVSQSPSNKVTEKGKDVELRCDPISGHTALYWYRQSLGQGLEFLIYFQGNSAPDKSGLPSDRFSAERTGGSVSTLTIQRTQQEDSAVYLCASTRDRGEYGYTFGSGTRLTVV.

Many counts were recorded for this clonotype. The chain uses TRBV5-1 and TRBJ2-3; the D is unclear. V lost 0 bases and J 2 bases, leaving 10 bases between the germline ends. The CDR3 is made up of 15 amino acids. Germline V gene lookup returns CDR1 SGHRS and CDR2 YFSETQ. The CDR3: CASSLEIGTTDTQYF. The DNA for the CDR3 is TGCGCCAGCAGCTTGGAAATCGGAACCACAGATACGCAGTATTTT.